This TCR beta chain was obtained from a study of cytomegalovirus exposure and HLA in healthy donors. Study-wide background: The 500 to 750 first-cohort repertoires and the 120 or so validation repertoires shared the same platform, a later analysis reported.

Produced via immunoSEQ multiplex PCR; TCRdb's table is partial and in-frame only. The sample contains roughly 52,000 clones, around 93% of which appear only once. In regard to this clone: What it recognizes is unknown.

Study-level findings and limits: Clusters of TCRs from the first cohort tended to co-occur in the approximately 130 validation repertoires (as a later analysis found). A few CMV-associated chains proved CMV antigen-specific in vitro. According to the study, 160 or so TCR beta chains were cytomegalovirus-associated.

The CDR3 extends over 16 amino acids. Germline CDR1 reads SEHNR; CDR2 reads FQNEAQ (reference sequence). The V end was cut by 4 bases, the J end by 1 base, with 16 bases between. The sample was PBMCs. The receptor's source is a woman between 18 and 30 years old in good health and CMV-seropositive. The chain couples TRBV7-9 to TRBJ1-2; no reliable D call. CDR3 in amino acids: CASSSMLEAINYGYTF. The DNA for the CDR3 is TGTGCCAGCAGCTCCATGCTGGAGGCCATTAACTATGGCTACACCTTC.